This T cell receptor (beta chain) was identified in a study of blood T cell repertoires in COVID-19. Germline V lookup: CDR1 GTSNPN, CDR2 SVGIG (reference sequence). This CDR3 comprises 14 residues. V shed 6 bases and J shed 5 bases, with 16 bases lying between them. Profiling relied on immunoSEQ multiplex PCR, and the TCRdb table lists in-frame clones only, not all of them. In the table there are about 400,000 clones, 85% to 90% of which are singletons. The specimen sequenced was PBMCs or T cells enriched from blood (not recorded which). The chain combines TRBV30 with TRBJ1-4, with D possibly matching TRBD1 (5 bases). The TCR was taken from a young woman who had recovered from COVID-19. The CDR3 region has the DNA TGTGCCTGCCCATCCAGGAGGGGCAATGAAAAACTGTTTTTT. It specifies CACPSRRGNEKLFF.